These T cell receptor beta chains were read from a single sample in a study of PD-1 blockade in classical Hodgkin lymphoma. Sequencing was performed with immunoSEQ multiplex PCR; in TCRdb, only in-frame clones are kept and a portion is missing. The top ten clones hold around 4% of a sample with about 27,000 clones, 72% of them seen once. The input for sequencing was peripheral blood mononuclear cells (PBMCs), taken before the fourth cycle of nivolumab. Receptors were obtained from a human donor with classical Hodgkin lymphoma. CDR3s include the opening cysteine and the closing phenylalanine or tryptophan. The D gene is left open where the match is weak. Size is stated for part of the rows, as once, few or many counts, or as a class when the clone is expanded.

>TRBV4-3|NA|TRBD2|TRBJ2-7
CASSQDTTTSGSFEQYF
TGCGCCAGCAGCCAAGATACGACGACTAGCGGGAGTTTCGAGCAGTACTTC
>TRBV27|NA|NA|TRBJ2-1
CASSLSYQSVRGNEQFF
TGTGCCAGCAGTTTATCTTATCAAAGTGTAAGGGGAAATGAGCAGTTCTTC
>TRBV29-1|NA|NA|TRBJ2-7
CSAGTYLHEQYF
TGCAGCGCCGGGACTTACCTTCACGAGCAGTACTTC
>TRBV19|medium-sized|NA|TRBJ1-1
CASSIVLGVTEAFF
TGTGCCAGTAGTATAGTTCTAGGGGTCACTGAAGCTTTCTTT
>TRBV7-2|NA|NA|TRBJ1-1
CASSLRGQPNTEAFF
TGTGCCAGCAGCTTAAGAGGACAGCCGAACACTGAAGCTTTCTTT
>TRBV5-1|NA|NA|TRBJ1-1
CASSLYTLGTEAFF
TGTGCCAGCAGCTTGTACACACTAGGGACTGAAGCTTTCTTT
>TRBV9|NA|NA|TRBJ2-1
CASSVGSGVYNEQFF
TGTGCCAGCAGCGTAGGGTCAGGGGTCTACAATGAGCAGTTCTTC
>TRBV6-5|few|NA|TRBJ2-1
CASSFRTSSNEQFF
TGTGCCAGCAGTTTTCGGACTTCAAGCAATGAGCAGTTCTTC
>TRBV18|NA|TRBD2|TRBJ2-3
CASSPRGLAGVADTQYF
TGTGCCAGCTCACCACGGGGACTAGCGGGAGTGGCAGATACGCAGTATTTT
>TRBV7-9|once|NA|TRBJ2-7
CASSPTDPGLSYEQYF
TGTGCCAGCAGTCCAACCGATCCAGGGCTCTCCTACGAGCAGTACTTC
>TRBV28|NA|NA|TRBJ1-1
CASSPPQLLLGTEAFF
TGTGCCAGCAGTCCACCCCAGCTTCTCCTGGGGACTGAAGCTTTCTTT
>TRBV4-1|NA|NA|TRBJ2-1
CASSQEGTRNEQFF
TGCGCCAGCAGCCAAGAAGGGACCCGCAATGAGCAGTTCTTC
>TRBV2|medium-sized|NA|TRBJ1-6
CASSRDKTSPLHF
TGTGCCAGCTCCCGGGATAAGACTTCACCCCTCCACTTT
>TRBV11-1|few|NA|TRBJ2-7
CASSFGGQSYEQYF
TGTGCCAGCAGCTTTGGCGGGCAGTCCTACGAGCAGTACTTC
>TRBV12-2|few|NA|TRBJ1-6
CASRLAIGQGSSYNSPLHF
TGTGCAAGTCGCTTAGCGATAGGTCAGGGGAGCTCCTATAATTCACCCCTCCACTTT
>TRBV29-1|NA|NA|TRBJ2-7
CSVVGQLGISYEQYF
TGCAGCGTTGTTGGACAGCTAGGAATCTCCTACGAGCAGTACTTC
>TRBV14|NA|NA|TRBJ2-3
CASSQGTIVGDTQYF
TGTGCCAGCAGCCAAGGGACTATAGTTGGAGATACGCAGTATTTT
>TRBV30|NA|TRBD1|TRBJ1-1
CAWRTRDRGNLNTEAFF
TGTGCCTGGAGGACAAGGGACAGGGGGAATTTGAACACTGAAGCTTTCTTT
>TRBV30|few|NA|TRBJ2-7
CAWTLGSYEQYF
TGTGCCTGGACCCTGGGGTCCTACGAGCAGTACTTC
>TRBV4-2|few|NA|TRBJ2-2
CASSPGHTGELFF
TGTGCCAGCAGTCCCGGCCACACCGGGGAGCTGTTTTTT
>TRBV7-9|NA|TRBD1|TRBJ1-4
CASSLWGTGSEKLFF
TGTGCCAGCAGCTTATGGGGGACAGGGTCTGAAAAACTGTTTTTT
>TRBV11-3|NA|NA|TRBJ2-1
CASSLDYQEQFF
TGTGCCAGCAGCTTGGACTATCAAGAGCAGTTCTTC
>TRBV7-8|few|NA|TRBJ2-1
CASSLDEQFF
TGTGCCAGCAGCTTAGATGAGCAGTTCTTC
>TRBV6-5|NA|NA|TRBJ2-5
CASSYSGGETQYF
TGTGCCAGCAGTTACTCTGGGGGAGAGACCCAGTACTTC
>TRBV13|NA|TRBD2|TRBJ2-7
CASSLGREGHEQYF
TGTGCCAGCAGCTTAGGACGGGAGGGTCACGAGCAGTACTTC
>TRBV28|NA|TRBD2|TRBJ2-1
CASSSGGPMTNEQFF
TGTGCCAGCTCTTCGGGAGGCCCGATGACTAATGAGCAGTTCTTC
>TRBV11-2|NA|NA|TRBJ2-3
CASSLGRLTTDTQYF
TGTGCCAGCAGCTTAGGCCGACTGACCACAGATACGCAGTATTTT
>TRBV7-8|NA|TRBD1|TRBJ1-2
CASSLTSGQGHSYTF
TGTGCCAGCAGCTTAACGTCGGGACAGGGACATAGCTACACCTTC
>TRBV9|NA|NA|TRBJ1-3
CASTPTGHSGNTIYF
TGTGCCAGCACCCCGACAGGCCACTCTGGAAACACCATATATTTT
>TRBV7-6|NA|NA|TRBJ2-5
CASSPHPSETQYF
TGTGCCAGCAGCCCCCACCCTTCAGAGACCCAGTACTTC
>TRBV4-3|NA|NA|TRBJ2-7
CASSQGYGRANPYEQYF
TGCGCCAGCAGCCAAGGTTACGGGCGGGCTAACCCCTACGAGCAGTACTTC
>TRBV27|few|NA|TRBJ2-3
CASSSGTLNTDTQYF
TGTGCCAGCAGTAGTGGGACCCTCAACACAGATACGCAGTATTTT
>TRBV6-5|NA|NA|TRBJ2-7
CASSQLGFGQYEQYF
TGTGCCAGCAGTCAACTTGGGTTTGGGCAGTACGAGCAGTACTTC
>TRBV5-1|once|TRBD2|TRBJ2-7
CASSLLAGEGEQYF
TGCGCCAGCAGCTTGCTAGCGGGAGAAGGAGAGCAGTACTTC
>TRBV4-2|NA|TRBD1|TRBJ1-1
CASSQKDRGTEAFF
TGTGCCAGCAGCCAAAAGGACAGGGGGACTGAAGCTTTCTTT
>TRBV30|NA|TRBD1|TRBJ1-4
CAWSGQGNEKLFF
TGTGCCTGGAGTGGACAGGGTAATGAAAAACTGTTTTTT
>TRBV28|NA|NA|TRBJ2-7
CASTLGRGAVDEQYF
TGTGCCAGCACCCTAGGTCGGGGGGCCGTAGACGAGCAGTACTTC
>TRBV7-9|NA|TRBD2|TRBJ2-3
CASSRFSLAGTGTQYF
TGTGCCAGCAGCCGCTTCTCGCTAGCGGGAACGGGTACGCAGTATTTT
>TRBV10-3|NA|NA|TRBJ2-1
CAISSDTYNEQFF
TGTGCCATCAGTTCCGACACCTACAATGAGCAGTTCTTC
>TRBV19|NA|NA|TRBJ2-1
CASSIGGFTSSYNEQFF
TGTGCCAGTAGTATCGGTGGGTTTACGAGCTCCTACAATGAGCAGTTCTTC
>TRBV2|NA|NA|TRBJ2-7
CASNTGAKNEQYF
TGTGCCAGCAATACGGGAGCAAAGAACGAGCAGTACTTC
>TRBV19|NA|NA|TRBJ2-5
CASSPWVAKAVTETQYF
TGTGCCAGTAGTCCCTGGGTGGCTAAAGCTGTTACAGAGACCCAGTACTTC
>TRBV9|NA|TRBD2|TRBJ2-2
CASSQYSGRGTGELFF
TGTGCCAGCAGCCAATATAGCGGGAGGGGCACCGGGGAGCTGTTTTTT
>TRBV5-1|NA|TRBD2|TRBJ2-3
CASSFSAGLTDTQYF
TGCGCCAGCAGCTTTTCAGCGGGGTTAACAGATACGCAGTATTTT
>TRBV7-2|NA|TRBD2|TRBJ2-1
CASSLGPSGSVVF
TGTGCCAGCAGCTTAGGGCCTAGCGGGAGTGTCGTCTTC
>TRBV6-6|NA|NA|TRBJ2-5
CASSAGLLQETQYF
TGTGCCAGCAGCGCCGGACTTCTCCAAGAGACCCAGTACTTC
>TRBV4-3|few|TRBD1|TRBJ1-2
CASSQEDHRGGYGYTF
TGCGCCAGCAGCCAAGAGGATCACAGGGGAGGCTATGGCTACACCTTC
>TRBV5-1|NA|NA|TRBJ1-1
CASSLGYLTMNTEAFF
TGCGCCAGCAGCTTGGGTTACCTGACCATGAACACTGAAGCTTTCTTT
>TRBV6-5|NA|TRBD2|TRBJ2-1
CASRSGTRGNNEQFF
TGTGCCAGCAGATCCGGGACTAGGGGGAACAATGAGCAGTTCTTC
>TRBV7-2|few|TRBD2|TRBJ2-5
CASSLSGGRGETQYF
TGTGCCAGCAGCTTAAGCGGGGGGCGGGGAGAGACCCAGTACTTC
>TRBV28|NA|TRBD1|TRBJ1-2
CASSLQGTGGRSYGYTF
TGTGCCAGCAGTCTCCAGGGGACAGGGGGAAGATCCTATGGCTACACCTTC
>TRBV27|medium-sized|NA|TRBJ2-7
CASSLGAGGYEQYF
TGTGCCAGCAGTTTAGGGGCCGGTGGGTACGAGCAGTACTTC
>TRBV30|NA|TRBD1|TRBJ2-7
CAWGRTGGVYEQYF
TGTGCCTGGGGAAGGACAGGGGGCGTTTACGAGCAGTACTTC